One and the same sample provided the 19 T cell receptor beta chains below, sequenced in a study of cytomegalovirus exposure and HLA in healthy donors. The PCR contained 60 Vbeta and 13 Jbeta primers. The method was immunoSEQ multiplex PCR; TCRdb's version includes in-frame clones alone and lacks a portion of them. This sample yields some 88,000 clones, of which roughly 69% are seen a single time; under 8% belongs to the top ten. Sequencing was carried out using PBMCs. The receptor set was obtained from a woman aged 25-40 years in good health and CMV-seronegative.

As to this clone: A read error may produce the germline difference seen at one junction end. The V call is TRBV10-3, the J call TRBJ2-7; 13 bases agree with TRBD2. The CDR3 length is 16 residues. Germline V lookup: CDR1 ENHRY, CDR2 SYGVKD. In nucleotides, the CDR3 is TGTGCCATCAGTGGTTCCGGACTAGCGGGGGTGTACGGGCAGTACTTC. Encoded protein: CAISGSGLAGVYGQYF.

The CDR3 sequence: CASSLEPSGDSPLHF. In nucleotides, the CDR3 is TGCGCCAGCAGCTTGGAGCCGTCGGGGGATTCACCCCTCCACTTT. V is TRBV5-1 and J is TRBJ1-6; possibly TRBD1 for D (5 bases). CDR1 SGHRS and CDR2 YFSETQ come from the germline V gene. The CDR3 consists of 15 residues. The V end was cut by 0 bases, the J end by 8 bases, with 12 bases between.

This clone came up a few times. This chain links TRBV5-6 with TRBJ1-6, with TRBD1 identical over 7 bases. In germline, CDR1 is SGHDT, CDR2 YYEEEE. The V gene end was trimmed by 1 base and the J gene end by 7 bases; junction bases not matched to a gene: 5. CDR3 length: 15 amino acids. CDR3 coding DNA: TGTGCCAGCAGCTTGCTCGGACAGGTGAATTCACCCCTCCACTTT. This translates into CASSLLGQVNSPLHF. The full variable domain, completed using reference TRBV5-6 and TRBJ1-6, is DAGVTQSPTHLIKTRGQQVTLRCSPKSGHDTVSWYQQALGQGPQFIFQYYEEEERQRGNFPDRFSGHQFPNYSSELNVNALLLGDSALYLCASSLLGQVNSPLHFGNGTRLTVT.

The CDR3 loop is CASSNIDRVSLSQPQHF. The CDR3 DNA follows: TGTGCCAGCAGCAATATTGACAGGGTATCCCTTAGTCAGCCCCAGCATTTT. The chain uses TRBV5-8 and TRBJ1-5; 7 nucleotides match TRBD1. Trimming at V came to 4 bases and at J to 6 bases, leaving 16 bases not matched to a gene. The CDR3 has 17 amino acids. Germline V gene sequence: CDR1 SGHTS, CDR2 YDEGEE.

The chain uses TRBV30 and TRBJ1-2, with a tentative D call TRBD1 (5 bases). This CDR3 comprises 13 residues. Germline lookup yields CDR1 GTSNPN and CDR2 SVGIG (reference sequence). V dropped 5 bases and J dropped 4 bases, with 14 bases sitting between them. The CDR3 nucleotides are TGTGCCTGGGGGACTCGAGGCGGCTATGGCTACACCTTC. Its protein product is CAWGTRGGYGYTF.

This clone was seen repeatedly, ten times or more. The chain links TRBV7-2 to TRBJ1-5, with 7 positions matching TRBD1. This CDR3 contains 17 residues. Germline-derived CDR1 and CDR2 are SGHTA and FQGNSA. The J segment lost 3 bases and the V segment lost 1 base, leaving 9 bases of the junction unmatched. The CDR3 coding sequence is TGTGCCAGCAGCTTAGGCGGCAGGGGGAGGACCAATCAGCCCCAGCATTTT. Translation: CASSLGGRGRTNQPQHF.

The chain combines TRBV10-1 with TRBJ2-7; the D gene is possibly TRBD1 (6 bases). This CDR3 spans 14 amino acids. Trimming took off 2 bases at V and 2 bases at J, with 10 bases between the two ends. The germline V gene has CDR1 WNHNN and CDR2 SYGVQD (reference sequence). DNA of the CDR3: TGCGCCAGCAGTGAGGACAGGCTTACCTACGAGCAGTACTTC. Translating gives CASSEDRLTYEQYF.

This clone has just a few counts. The V and J genes are TRBV7-8 and TRBJ2-5; possible D gene TRBD1, 5 bases. Trimming pared 5 bases from V and 2 bases from J, leaving 15 bases between. The CDR3 extends over 15 amino acids. The germline V gene has CDR1 SGHVS and CDR2 FQNEAQ. The CDR3 sequence: CASSASPRAQETQYF. The DNA of the CDR3 is TGTGCCAGCAGCGCCAGTCCCAGGGCTCAAGAGACCCAGTACTTC.

V usage is TRBV5-6 and J usage is TRBJ1-6; D remains ambiguous. Trimming shortened V by 2 bases and J by 10 bases, and 7 bases separated the two germline ends. The germline V gene encodes CDR1 SGHDT and CDR2 YYEEEE. The CDR3 covers 12 residues. CDR3: CASSFRYSPLHF. The CDR3 DNA reads TGTGCCAGCAGCTTTCGGTACTCACCCCTCCACTTT.

This clone was recorded once. The chain combines TRBV11-2 with TRBJ1-3; 10 bases are a match to TRBD1. The V and J ends lost 5 bases and 4 bases, in that order; junction bases with no gene match: 2. Looked up from germline, CDR1 is SGHAT and CDR2 is FQNNGV. The CDR3 sequence is 14 residues long. Here the CDR3 DNA reads TGTGCCAGCAGCCGGGGACAGGGGGGAAACACCATATATTTT. Its protein is CASSRGQGGNTIYF.

The chain recombines TRBV5-8 with TRBJ2-5; TRBD1 agrees at 7 bases. The CDR3 runs 15 residues. V was pared by 0 bases and J by 2 bases, with 4 bases of the junction left unmatched. Germline V gene data show CDR1 as SGHTS and CDR2 as YDEGEE. CDR3 amino acids: CASSLGRTGQETQYF. CDR3 DNA sequence: TGTGCCAGCAGCTTGGGGAGGACAGGACAAGAGACCCAGTACTTC.

The genes are TRBV11-2 and TRBJ2-5; no clear D. The CDR3 sequence is 15 residues long. Germline CDR1 reads SGHAT; CDR2 reads FQNNGV. Trimming shortened V by 1 base and J by 1 base, and 10 bases separated the two germline ends. The CDR3 sequence: CASSLGVIGQETQYF. CDR3 in DNA: TGTGCCAGCAGCTTAGGAGTTATTGGCCAAGAGACCCAGTACTTC.

A remark on this clone: At one end the junction does not follow the germline gene, possibly because of a read error. V gene TRBV7-9 combines with J gene TRBJ2-3; D remains unclear. This CDR3 comprises 12 residues. Looked up from germline, CDR1 is SEHNR and CDR2 is FQNEAQ (reference sequence). Here the CDR3 reads CSSSSYTDTQYF. The DNA of the CDR3 is TGTTCCAGCAGCTCTTACACAGATACGCAGTATTTT.

The count of this clone is one. The rearrangement uses TRBV9 and TRBJ2-7; tentatively, D is TRBD2 (6 bases). This CDR3 comprises 15 residues. Germline V gene data show CDR1 as SGDLS and CDR2 as YYNGEE. Between the trimmed V and J ends, which lost 3 bases and 1 base, there was a span of 14 bases. The CDR3 is CASSARGGRSYEQYF. The CDR3 nucleotides read TGTGCCAGCAGCGCCCGGGGAGGTCGGTCCTACGAGCAGTACTTC.

The table lists this clone with a few counts. CDR3 region: CASSPRGWGKPYEQYF. In DNA form, the CDR3 reads TGTGCCAGCAGTCCAAGAGGATGGGGCAAGCCCTACGAGCAGTACTTC. V gene TRBV7-2 combines with J gene TRBJ2-5; possibly TRBD1 for D (5 bases). The DNA end is a closer match to TRBJ2-7, so the J assignment may be wrong. The CDR3 totals 16 residues. CDR1 SGHTA and CDR2 FQGNSA come from the germline V gene.

This chain joins TRBV9 and TRBJ2-5, with 12 bases lining up with TRBD2. Germline loops: CDR1 SGDLS, CDR2 YYNGEE. This CDR3 is built from 18 residues. V was clipped by 0 bases and J by 2 bases; unmatched bases: 8. The DNA for the CDR3 is TGTGCCAGCAGCGTAGGTCTAGCGGGGGGGCCGGGGCAAGAGACCCAGTACTTC. This codes for CASSVGLAGGPGQETQYF.

Only a few counts were recorded for this clone. The rearrangement joins TRBV13 to TRBJ1-4, with D possibly being TRBD1 (5 bases). The CDR3 extends over 14 amino acids. The germline V and J ends were trimmed by 5 bases and 5 bases, with 12 bases remaining between them. Germline CDR1 reads PRHDT; CDR2 reads FYEKMQ (reference sequence). The CDR3 here is CASSLRAINEKLFF. The CDR3 DNA reads as TGTGCCAGCAGCCTCAGGGCGATCAATGAAAAACTGTTTTTT.

The chain has TRBV9 and TRBJ2-3, with D perhaps TRBD1 (6 bases). The ends were cut back, 3 bases at V and 6 bases at J, with 20 bases in the middle. The germline V gene has CDR1 SGDLS and CDR2 YYNGEE. The CDR3 contains 16 residues. DNA for the CDR3: TGTGCCAGCAGCGCCAGTAAACAGGGCATCGAGGATACGCAGTATTTT. Amino acids: CASSASKQGIEDTQYF.

This clone was counted once. The chain employs TRBV27 and TRBJ2-7; 8 nucleotides align to TRBD2. The CDR3 length is 12 residues. Germline V gene lookup returns CDR1 MNHEY and CDR2 SMNVEV (reference sequence). CDR3 DNA sequence: TGTCCTTGCCCTAGCGGGTCCTACGAGCAGTACTTC. It is translated as CPCPSGSYEQYF.